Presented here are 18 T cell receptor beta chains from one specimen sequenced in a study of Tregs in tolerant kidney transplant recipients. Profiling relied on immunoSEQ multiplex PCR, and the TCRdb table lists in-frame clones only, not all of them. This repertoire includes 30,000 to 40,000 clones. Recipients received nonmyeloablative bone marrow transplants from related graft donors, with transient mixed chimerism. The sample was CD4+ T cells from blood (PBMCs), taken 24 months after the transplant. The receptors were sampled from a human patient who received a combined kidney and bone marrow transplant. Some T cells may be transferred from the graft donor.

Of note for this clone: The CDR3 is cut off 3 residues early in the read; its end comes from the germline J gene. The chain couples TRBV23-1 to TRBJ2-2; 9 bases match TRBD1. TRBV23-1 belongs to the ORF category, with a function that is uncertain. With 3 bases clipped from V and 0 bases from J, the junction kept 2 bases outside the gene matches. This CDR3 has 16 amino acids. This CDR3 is CASSHYRGPNTGELFF. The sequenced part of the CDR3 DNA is TGCGCCAGCAGTCACTACAGGGGGCCGAACACCGGGGAG.

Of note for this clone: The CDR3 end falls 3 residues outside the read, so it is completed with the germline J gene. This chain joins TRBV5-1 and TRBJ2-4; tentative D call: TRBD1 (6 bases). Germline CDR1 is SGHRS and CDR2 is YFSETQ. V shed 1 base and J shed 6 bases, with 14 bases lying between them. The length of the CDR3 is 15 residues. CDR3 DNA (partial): TGCGCCAGCAGCTTGCAGGGGCCCCCAACAAACATT. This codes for CASSLQGPPTNI. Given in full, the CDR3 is CASSLQGPPTNIQYF.

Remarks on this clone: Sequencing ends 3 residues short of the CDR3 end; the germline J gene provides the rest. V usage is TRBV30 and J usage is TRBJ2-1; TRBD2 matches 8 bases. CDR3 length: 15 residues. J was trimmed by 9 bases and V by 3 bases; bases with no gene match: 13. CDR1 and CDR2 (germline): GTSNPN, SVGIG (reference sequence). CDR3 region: CAWRGRGLVGGEQFF. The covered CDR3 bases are TGTGCCTGGAGAGGTAGGGGACTAGTCGGGGGTGAG. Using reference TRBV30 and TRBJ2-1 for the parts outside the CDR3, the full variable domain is SQTIHQWPATLVQPVGSPLSLECTVEGTSNPNLYWYRQAAGRGLQLLFYSVGIGQISSEVPQNLSASRPQDRQFILSSKKLLLSDSGFYLCAWRGRGLVGGEQFFGPGTRLTVL.

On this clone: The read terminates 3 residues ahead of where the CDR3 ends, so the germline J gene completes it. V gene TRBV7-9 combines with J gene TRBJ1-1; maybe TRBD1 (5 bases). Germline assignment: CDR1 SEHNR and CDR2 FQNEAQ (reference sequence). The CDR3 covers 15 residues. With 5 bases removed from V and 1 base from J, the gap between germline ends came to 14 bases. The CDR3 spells CASSPKGMGNTEAFF. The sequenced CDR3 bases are TGTGCCAGCAGCCCCAAGGGGATGGGGAACACTGAA.

This chain's CDR3 is CASSPVQGTDTQYF. Incomplete CDR3 DNA: TGTGCCAGCAGTCCTGTTCAGGGCACAGATACG. The genes are TRBV2 and TRBJ2-3; no clear D. The CDR3 is cut off 3 residues early in the read; its end comes from the germline J gene. Germline lookup yields CDR1 SNHLY and CDR2 FYNNEI. The CDR3 covers 14 residues. V lost 5 bases and J 1 base, leaving 10 bases between the germline ends.

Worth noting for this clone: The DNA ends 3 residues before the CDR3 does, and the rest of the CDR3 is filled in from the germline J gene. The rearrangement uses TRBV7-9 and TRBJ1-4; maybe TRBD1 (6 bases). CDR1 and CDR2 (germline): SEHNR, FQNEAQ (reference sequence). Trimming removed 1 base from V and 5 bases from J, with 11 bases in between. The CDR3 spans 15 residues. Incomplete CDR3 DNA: TGTGCCAGCAGCTTAGGACAGGCCCGGAATGAAAAA. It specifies CASSLGQARNEK. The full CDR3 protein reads CASSLGQARNEKLFF.

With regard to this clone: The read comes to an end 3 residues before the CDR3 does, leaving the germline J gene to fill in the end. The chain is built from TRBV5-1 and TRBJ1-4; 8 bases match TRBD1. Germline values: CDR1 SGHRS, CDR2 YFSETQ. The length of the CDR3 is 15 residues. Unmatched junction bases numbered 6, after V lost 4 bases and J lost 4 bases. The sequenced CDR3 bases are TGCGCCAGCAGCCCGGACGGACAGGGTAATGAAAAA. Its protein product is CASSPDGQGNEK. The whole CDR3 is CASSPDGQGNEKLFF. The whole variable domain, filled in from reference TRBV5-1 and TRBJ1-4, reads KAGVTQTPRYLIKTRGQQVTLSCSPISGHRSVSWYQQTPGQGLQFLFEYFSETQRNKGNFPGRFSGRQFSNSRSEMNVSTLELGDSALYLCASSPDGQGNEKLFFGSGTQLSVL.

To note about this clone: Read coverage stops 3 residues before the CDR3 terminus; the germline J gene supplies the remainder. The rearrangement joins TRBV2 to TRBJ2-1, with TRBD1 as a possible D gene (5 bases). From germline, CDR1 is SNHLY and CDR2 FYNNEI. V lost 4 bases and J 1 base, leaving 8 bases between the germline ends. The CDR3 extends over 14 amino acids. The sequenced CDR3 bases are TGTGCCAGCAGTGGCCAGGGATCCTACAATGAG. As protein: CASSGQGSYNE. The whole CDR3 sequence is CASSGQGSYNEQFF.

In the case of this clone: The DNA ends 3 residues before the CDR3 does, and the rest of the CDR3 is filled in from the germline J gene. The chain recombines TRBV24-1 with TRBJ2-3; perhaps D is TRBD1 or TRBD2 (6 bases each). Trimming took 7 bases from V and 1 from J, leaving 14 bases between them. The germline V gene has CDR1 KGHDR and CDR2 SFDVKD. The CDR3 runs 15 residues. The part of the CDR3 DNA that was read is TGTGCCACCAGGTCCGGAGGGGGTGGCACAGATACG. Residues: CATRSGGGGTDT. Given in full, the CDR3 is CATRSGGGGTDTQYF.

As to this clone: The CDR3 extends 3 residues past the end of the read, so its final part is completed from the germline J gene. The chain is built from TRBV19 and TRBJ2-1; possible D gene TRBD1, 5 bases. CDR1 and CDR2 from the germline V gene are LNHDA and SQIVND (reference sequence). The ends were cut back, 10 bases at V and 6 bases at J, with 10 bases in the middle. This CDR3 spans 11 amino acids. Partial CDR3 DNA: TGTGCCACCCAAGGGGTCAATGAG. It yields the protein CATQGVNE. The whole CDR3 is CATQGVNEQFF.

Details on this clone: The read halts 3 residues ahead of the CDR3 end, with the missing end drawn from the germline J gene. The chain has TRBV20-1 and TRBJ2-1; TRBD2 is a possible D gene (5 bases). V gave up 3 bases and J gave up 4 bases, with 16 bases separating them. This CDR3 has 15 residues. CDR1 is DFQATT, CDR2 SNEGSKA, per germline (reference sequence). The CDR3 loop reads CSASFGSGTYNEQFF. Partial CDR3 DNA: TGCAGTGCTAGTTTTGGCAGCGGCACATACAATGAG.

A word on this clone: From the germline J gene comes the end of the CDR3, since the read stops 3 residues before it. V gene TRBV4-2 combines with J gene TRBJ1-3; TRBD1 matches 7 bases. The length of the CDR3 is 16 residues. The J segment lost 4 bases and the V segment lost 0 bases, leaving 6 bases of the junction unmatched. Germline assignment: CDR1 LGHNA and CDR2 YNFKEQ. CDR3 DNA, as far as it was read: TGTGCCAGCAGCCAAGAGTGGGACAGTATCGGAAACACC. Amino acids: CASSQEWDSIGNT. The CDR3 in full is CASSQEWDSIGNTIYF.

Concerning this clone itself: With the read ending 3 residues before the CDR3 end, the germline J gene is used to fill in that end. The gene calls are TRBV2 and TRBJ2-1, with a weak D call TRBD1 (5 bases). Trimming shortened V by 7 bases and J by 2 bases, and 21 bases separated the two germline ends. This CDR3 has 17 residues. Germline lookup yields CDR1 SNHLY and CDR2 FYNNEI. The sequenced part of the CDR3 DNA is TGTGCCAGCAACCACCGATGGGGCGAACCGCCCTACAATGAG. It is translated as CASNHRWGEPPYNE. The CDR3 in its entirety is CASNHRWGEPPYNEQFF. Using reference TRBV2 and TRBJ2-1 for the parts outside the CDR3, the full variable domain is EPEVTQTPSHQVTQMGQEVILRCVPISNHLYFYWYRQILGQKVEFLVSFYNNEISEKSEIFDDQFSVERPDGSNFTLKIRSTKLEDSAMYFCASNHRWGEPPYNEQFFGPGTRLTVL.

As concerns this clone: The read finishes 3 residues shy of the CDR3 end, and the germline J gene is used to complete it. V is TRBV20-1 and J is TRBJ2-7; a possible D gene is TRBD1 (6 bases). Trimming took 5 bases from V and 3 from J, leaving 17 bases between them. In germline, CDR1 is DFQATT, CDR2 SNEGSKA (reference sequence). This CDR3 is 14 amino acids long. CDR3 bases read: TGCAGTGCTGGTCCTGGGGGCTATTACTACGAG. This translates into CSAGPGGYYYE. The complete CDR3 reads CSAGPGGYYYEQYF.

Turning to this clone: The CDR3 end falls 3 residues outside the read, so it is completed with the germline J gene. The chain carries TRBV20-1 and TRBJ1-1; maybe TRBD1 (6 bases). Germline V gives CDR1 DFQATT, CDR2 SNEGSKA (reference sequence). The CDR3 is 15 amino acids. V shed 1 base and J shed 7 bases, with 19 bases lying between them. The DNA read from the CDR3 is TGCAGTGCTAGAGCATGGCGCCGAGGGGGGGGTGAA. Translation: CSARAWRRGGGE. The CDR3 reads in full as CSARAWRRGGGEAFF.

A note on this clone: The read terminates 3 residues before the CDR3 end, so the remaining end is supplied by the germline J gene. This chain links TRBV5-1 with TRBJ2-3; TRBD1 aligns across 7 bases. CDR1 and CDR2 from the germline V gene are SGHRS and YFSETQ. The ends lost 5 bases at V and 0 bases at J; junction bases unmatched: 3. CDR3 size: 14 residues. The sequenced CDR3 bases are TGCGCCAGCAGTACAGGGGAAAGCACAGATACG. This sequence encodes CASSTGESTDT. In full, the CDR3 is CASSTGESTDTQYF. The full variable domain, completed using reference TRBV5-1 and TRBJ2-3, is KAGVTQTPRYLIKTRGQQVTLSCSPISGHRSVSWYQQTPGQGLQFLFEYFSETQRNKGNFPGRFSGRQFSNSRSEMNVSTLELGDSALYLCASSTGESTDTQYFGPGTRLTVL.

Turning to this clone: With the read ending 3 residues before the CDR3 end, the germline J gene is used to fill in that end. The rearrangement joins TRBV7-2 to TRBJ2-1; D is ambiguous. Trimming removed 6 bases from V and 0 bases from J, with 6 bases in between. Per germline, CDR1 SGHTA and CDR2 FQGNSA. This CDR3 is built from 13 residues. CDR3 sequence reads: CASRLSSYNEQFF. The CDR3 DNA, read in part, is TGTGCCAGCAGACTGAGCTCCTACAATGAG.

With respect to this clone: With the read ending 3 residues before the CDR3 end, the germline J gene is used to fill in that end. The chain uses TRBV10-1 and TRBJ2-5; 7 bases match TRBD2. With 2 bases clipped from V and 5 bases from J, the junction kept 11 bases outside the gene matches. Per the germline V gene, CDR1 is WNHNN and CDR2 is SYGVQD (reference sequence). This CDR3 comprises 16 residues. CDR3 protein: CASSEQSLAAVETQYF. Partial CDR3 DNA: TGCGCCAGCAGTGAGCAAAGCCTAGCGGCGGTGGAGACC.